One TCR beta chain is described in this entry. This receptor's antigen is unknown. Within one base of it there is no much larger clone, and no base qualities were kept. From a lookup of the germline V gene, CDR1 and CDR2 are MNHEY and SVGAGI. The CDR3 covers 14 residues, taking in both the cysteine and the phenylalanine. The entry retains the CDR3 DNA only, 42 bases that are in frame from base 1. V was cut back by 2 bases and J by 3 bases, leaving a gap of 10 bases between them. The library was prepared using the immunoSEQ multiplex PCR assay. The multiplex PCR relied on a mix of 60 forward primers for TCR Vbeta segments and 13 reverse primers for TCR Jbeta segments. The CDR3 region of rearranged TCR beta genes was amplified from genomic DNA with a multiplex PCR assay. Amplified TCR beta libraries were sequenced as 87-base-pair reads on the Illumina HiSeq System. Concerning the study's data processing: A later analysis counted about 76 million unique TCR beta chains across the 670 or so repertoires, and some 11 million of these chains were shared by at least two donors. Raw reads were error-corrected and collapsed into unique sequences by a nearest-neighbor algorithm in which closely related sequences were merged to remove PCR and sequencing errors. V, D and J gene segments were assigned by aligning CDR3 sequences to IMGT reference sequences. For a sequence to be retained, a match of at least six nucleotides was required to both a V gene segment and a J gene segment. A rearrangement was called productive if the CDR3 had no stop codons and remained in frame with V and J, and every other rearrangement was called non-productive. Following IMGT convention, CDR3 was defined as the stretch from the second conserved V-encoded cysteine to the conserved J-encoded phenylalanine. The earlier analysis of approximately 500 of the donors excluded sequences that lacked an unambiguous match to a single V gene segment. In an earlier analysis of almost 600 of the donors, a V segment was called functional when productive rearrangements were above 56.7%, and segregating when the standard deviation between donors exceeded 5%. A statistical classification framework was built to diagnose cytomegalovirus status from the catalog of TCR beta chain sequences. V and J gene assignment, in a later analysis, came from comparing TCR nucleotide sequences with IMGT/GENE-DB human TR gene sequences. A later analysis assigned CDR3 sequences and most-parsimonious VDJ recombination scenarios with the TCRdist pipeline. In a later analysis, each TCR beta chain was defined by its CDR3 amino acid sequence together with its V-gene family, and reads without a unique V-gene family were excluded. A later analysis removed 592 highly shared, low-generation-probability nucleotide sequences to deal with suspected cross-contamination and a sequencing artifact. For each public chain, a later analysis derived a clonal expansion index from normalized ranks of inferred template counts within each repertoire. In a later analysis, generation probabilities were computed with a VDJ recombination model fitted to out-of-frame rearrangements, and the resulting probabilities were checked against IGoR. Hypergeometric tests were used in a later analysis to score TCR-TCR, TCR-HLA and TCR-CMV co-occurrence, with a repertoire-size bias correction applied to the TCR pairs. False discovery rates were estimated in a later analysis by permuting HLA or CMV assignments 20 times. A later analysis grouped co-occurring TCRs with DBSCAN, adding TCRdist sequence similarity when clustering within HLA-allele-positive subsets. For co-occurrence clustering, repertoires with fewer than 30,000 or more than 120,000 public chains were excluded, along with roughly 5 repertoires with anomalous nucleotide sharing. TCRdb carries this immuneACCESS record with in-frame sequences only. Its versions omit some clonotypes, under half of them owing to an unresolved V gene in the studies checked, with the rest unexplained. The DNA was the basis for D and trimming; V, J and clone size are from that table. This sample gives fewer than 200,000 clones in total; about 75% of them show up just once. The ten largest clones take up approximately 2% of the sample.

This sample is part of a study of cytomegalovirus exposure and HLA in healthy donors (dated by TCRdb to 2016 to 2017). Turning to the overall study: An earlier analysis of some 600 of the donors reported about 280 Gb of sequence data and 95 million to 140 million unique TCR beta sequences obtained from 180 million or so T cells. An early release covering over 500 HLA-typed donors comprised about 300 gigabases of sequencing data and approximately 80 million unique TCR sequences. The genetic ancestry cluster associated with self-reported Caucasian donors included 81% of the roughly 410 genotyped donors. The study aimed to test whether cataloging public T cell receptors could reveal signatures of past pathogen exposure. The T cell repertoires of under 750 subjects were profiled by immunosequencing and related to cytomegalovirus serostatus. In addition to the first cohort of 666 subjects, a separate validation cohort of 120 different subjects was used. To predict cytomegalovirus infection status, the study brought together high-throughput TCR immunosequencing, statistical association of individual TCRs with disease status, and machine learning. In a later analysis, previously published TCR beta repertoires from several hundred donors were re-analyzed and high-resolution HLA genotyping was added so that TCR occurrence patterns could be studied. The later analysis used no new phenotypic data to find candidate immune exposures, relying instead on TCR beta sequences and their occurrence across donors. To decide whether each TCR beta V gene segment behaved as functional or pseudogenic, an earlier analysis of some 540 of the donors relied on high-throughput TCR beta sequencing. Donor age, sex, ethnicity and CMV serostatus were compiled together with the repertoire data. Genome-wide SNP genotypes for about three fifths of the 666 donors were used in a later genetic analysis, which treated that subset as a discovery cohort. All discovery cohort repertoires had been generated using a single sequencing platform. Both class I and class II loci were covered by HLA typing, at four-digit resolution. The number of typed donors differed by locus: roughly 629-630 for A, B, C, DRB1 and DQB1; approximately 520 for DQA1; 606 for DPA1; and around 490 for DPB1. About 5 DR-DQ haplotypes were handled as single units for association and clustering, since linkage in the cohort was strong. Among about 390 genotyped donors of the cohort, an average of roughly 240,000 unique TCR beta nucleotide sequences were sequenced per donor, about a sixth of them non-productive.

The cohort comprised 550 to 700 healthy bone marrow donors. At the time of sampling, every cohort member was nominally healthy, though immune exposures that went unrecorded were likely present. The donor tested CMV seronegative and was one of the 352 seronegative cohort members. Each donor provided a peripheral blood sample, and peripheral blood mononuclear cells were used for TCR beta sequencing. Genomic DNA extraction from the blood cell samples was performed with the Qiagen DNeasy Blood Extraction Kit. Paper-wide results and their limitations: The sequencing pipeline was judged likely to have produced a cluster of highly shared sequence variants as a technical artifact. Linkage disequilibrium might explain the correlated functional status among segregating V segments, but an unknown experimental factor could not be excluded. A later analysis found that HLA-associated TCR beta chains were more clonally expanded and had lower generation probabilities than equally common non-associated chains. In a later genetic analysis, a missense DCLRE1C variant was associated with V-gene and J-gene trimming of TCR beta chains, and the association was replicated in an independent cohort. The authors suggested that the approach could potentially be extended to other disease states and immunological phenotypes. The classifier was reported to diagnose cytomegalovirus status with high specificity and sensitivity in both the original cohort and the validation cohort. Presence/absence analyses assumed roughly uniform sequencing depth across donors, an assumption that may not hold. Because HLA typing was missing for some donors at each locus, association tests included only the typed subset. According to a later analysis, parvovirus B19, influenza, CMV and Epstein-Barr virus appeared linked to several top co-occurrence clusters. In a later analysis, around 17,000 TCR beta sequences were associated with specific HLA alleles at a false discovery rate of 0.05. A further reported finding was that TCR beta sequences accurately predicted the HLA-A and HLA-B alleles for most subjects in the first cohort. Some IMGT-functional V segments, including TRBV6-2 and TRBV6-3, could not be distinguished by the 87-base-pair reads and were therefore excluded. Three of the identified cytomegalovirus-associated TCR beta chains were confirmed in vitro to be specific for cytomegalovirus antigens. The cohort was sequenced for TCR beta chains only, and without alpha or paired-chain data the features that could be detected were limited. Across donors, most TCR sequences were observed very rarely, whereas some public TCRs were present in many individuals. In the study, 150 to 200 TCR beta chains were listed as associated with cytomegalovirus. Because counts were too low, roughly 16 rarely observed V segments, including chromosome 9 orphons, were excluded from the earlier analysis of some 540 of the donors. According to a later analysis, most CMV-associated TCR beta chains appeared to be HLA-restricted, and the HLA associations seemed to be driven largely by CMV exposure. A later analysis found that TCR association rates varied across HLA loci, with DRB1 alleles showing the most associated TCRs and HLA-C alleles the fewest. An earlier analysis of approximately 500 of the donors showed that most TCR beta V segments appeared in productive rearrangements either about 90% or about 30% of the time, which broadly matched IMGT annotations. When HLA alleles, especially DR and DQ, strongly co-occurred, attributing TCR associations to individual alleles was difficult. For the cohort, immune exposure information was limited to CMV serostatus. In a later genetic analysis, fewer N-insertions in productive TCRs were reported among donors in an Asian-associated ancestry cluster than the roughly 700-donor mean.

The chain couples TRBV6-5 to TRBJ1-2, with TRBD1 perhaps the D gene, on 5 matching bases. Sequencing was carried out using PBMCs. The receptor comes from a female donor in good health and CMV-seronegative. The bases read TGTGCCAGCAGTTACGGAGGGACGGACTATGGCTACACCTTC. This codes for CASSYGGTDYGYTF.